This T cell receptor beta chain was documented in a study of T cell repertoires in cytomegalovirus infection. Background on the study: Well-studied HLA-B-restricted CMV epitopes were used in the study alongside recently identified HLA-C-restricted ones. Public TCR beta signatures provided an indication of both CMV infection and a matching HLA type.

In TCRdb, the reads were re-called with MiXCR into one record per CDR3 protein. The top ten clones hold roughly an eighth of a sample with about 900,000 distinct CDR3 sequences, less than 35% of them seen once. This CDR3 is 13 amino acids long. Germline loops: CDR1 PRHDT, CDR2 FYEKMQ (reference sequence). V was shortened by 4 bases and J by 3 bases, with 9 bases between the two germline ends. As regards this clonotype: Its matching antigen is unknown.

This TCR derives from a human donor in good health (CMV status not recorded). Some clones in this sample may be carry-over from other donors' samples. The material sequenced was cultured CD8+ T cells from PBMCs, taken from culture after CMV antigen stimulation. V usage is TRBV13 and J usage is TRBJ2-5; unclear D gene. The CDR3 reads CASSSWAEETQYF. The DNA of the CDR3 is TGTGCCAGCAGCTCCTGGGCGGAAGAGACCCAGTACTTC.